The clone carrying this T cell receptor (beta chain) was seen a few times. Its antigen is as yet unknown. Investigators reverse transcribed all isolated RNA, so they sequenced expressed TCRB transcripts. Here immunoSEQ multiplex PCR was the method, and the copy in TCRdb shows in-frame clones only, minus some. The sample has about 650,000 clones, around 12% seen once; the top ten hold more than 0.09%. CD45RO/CCR7/CD25/CD127/CD95/CD27 staining was used to isolate CD4+ naive, central memory, regulatory and stem cell-like memory cells by sorting. The sample belongs to a study of beta chain features in type 1 diabetes. Study-level results: For Type 1 diabetes patients, all four CD4+ subsets carried TCRB CDR3s that were moderately but significantly shorter.

CDR3 length: 14 residues. V lost 3 bases, J lost 3 bases, and 1 base stayed unmatched. Germline lookup yields CDR1 LGHNA and CDR2 YNFKEQ. The sample consisted of naive CD4+ T cells from blood. V gene TRBV4-2 combines with J gene TRBJ2-1, with TRBD2 matching 8 bases. The receptor was derived from a man under 40 with type 1 diabetes. As DNA, the CDR3 is TGTGCCAGCAGCCAGGGGACTAGCTACAATGAGCAGTTCTTC. This gives the protein CASSQGTSYNEQFF.